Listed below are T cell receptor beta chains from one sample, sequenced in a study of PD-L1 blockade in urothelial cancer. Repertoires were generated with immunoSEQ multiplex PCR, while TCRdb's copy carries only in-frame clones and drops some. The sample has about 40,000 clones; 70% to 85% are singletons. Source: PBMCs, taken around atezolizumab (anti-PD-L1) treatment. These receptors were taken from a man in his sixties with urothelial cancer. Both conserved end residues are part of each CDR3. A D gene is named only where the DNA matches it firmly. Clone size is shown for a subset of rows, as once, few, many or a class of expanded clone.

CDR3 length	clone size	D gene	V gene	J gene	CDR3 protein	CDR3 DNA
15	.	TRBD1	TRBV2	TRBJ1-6	CASKSGQGDFSPLHF	TGTGCCAGCAAAAGCGGACAGGGGGACTTTTCACCCCTCCACTTT
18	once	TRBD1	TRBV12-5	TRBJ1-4	CASGLVRRQGGLSEKLFF	TGTGCTAGTGGTTTGGTACGTCGGCAGGGGGGACTGTCGGAAAAACTGTTTTTT
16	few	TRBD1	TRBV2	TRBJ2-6	CASSLQGASGANVLTF	TGTGCCAGCAGCCTACAGGGGGCCTCTGGGGCCAACGTCCTGACTTTC
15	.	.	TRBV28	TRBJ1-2	CASSLLGSLNYGYTF	TGTGCCAGCAGTTTATTGGGCAGTCTTAACTATGGCTACACCTTC
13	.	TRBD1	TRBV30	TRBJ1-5	CAWSRQGDQPQHF	TGTGCCTGGAGTAGACAGGGTGATCAGCCCCAGCATTTT
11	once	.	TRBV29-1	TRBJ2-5	CSVDPEETQYF	TGCAGCGTTGACCCAGAAGAGACCCAGTACTTC
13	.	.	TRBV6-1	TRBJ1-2	CASSATANYGYTF	TGTGCCAGCAGCGCGACAGCTAACTATGGCTACACCTTC
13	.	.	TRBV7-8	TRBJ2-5	CASSLISFETQYF	TGTGCCAGCAGCTTAATTAGTTTTGAGACCCAGTACTTC
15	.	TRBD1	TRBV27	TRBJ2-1	CASSLDRGLYNEQFF	TGTGCCAGCAGTTTAGATAGGGGGCTATACAATGAGCAGTTCTTC
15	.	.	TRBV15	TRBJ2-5	CATSSRQHYQETQYF	TGTGCCACCAGCTCGAGACAGCACTATCAAGAGACCCAGTACTTC
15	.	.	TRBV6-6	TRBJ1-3	CASSYPSTDRNTIYF	TGTGCCAGCAGTTACCCGAGCACAGACCGAAACACCATATATTTT
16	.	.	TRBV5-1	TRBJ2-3	CASSSDGGGSTDTQYF	TGCGCCAGCAGCTCCGACGGTGGGGGGAGCACAGATACGCAGTATTTT
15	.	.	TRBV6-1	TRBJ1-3	CASRRRGFDGNTIYF	TGTGCCAGCAGGAGAAGGGGTTTCGATGGAAACACCATATATTTT
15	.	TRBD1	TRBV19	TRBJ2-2	CASKPTGGVAGELFF	TGTGCCAGCAAACCGACAGGGGGAGTTGCCGGGGAGCTGTTTTTT
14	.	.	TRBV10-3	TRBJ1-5	CATTGQMATQPQHF	TGTGCCACCACAGGACAGATGGCAACTCAGCCCCAGCATTTT
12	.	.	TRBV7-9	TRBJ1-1	CASSLGTEEAFF	TGTGCCAGCAGCTTGGGGACTGAGGAAGCTTTCTTT
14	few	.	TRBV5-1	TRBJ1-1	CASSDTGPSKVTFF	TGCGCCAGCAGCGATACAGGTCCGAGTAAGGTAACTTTCTTT
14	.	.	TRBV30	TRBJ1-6	CAWSPRGGIAPLHF	TGTGCCTGGAGTCCCCGAGGAGGAATCGCACCCCTCCACTTT
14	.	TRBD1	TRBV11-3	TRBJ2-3	CASSYQGESDTQYF	TGTGCCAGCAGCTATCAGGGGGAGTCAGATACGCAGTATTTT
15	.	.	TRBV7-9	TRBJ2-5	CASSPKAVQGETQYF	TGTGCCAGCAGCCCAAAAGCGGTACAGGGTGAGACCCAGTACTTC
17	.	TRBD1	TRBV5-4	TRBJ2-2	CASRGNGGQGNTGELFF	TGTGCCAGCCGGGGAAACGGGGGACAGGGGAACACCGGGGAGCTGTTTTTT
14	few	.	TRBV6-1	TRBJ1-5	CASSETGVGQPQHF	TGTGCCAGCAGTGAAACGGGGGTCGGGCAGCCCCAGCATTTT
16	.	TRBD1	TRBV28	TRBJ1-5	CASSQPRTGWHQPQHF	TGTGCCAGCAGTCAGCCGAGGACAGGGTGGCATCAGCCCCAGCATTTT
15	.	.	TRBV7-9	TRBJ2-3	CASSAAQLVTDTQYF	TGTGCCAGCAGCGCAGCCCAACTAGTGACAGATACGCAGTATTTT
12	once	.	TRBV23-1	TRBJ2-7	CASSPGIYEQYF	TGCGCCAGCAGTCCGGGAATCTACGAGCAGTACTTC
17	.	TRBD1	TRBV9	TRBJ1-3	CASSARPDRGSGNTIYF	TGTGCCAGCAGCGCCCGACCGGACAGGGGATCCGGAAACACCATATATTTT
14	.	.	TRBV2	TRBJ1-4	CASNGARVGEKLFF	TGTGCCAGCAACGGAGCCAGGGTAGGCGAAAAACTGTTTTTT
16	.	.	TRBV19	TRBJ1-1	CASSLGLSDLNTEAFF	TGTGCCAGTAGCCTCGGCCTCTCGGACTTGAACACTGAAGCTTTCTTT
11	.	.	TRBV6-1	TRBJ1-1	CASRAPSEAFF	TGTGCCAGCAGAGCCCCGTCTGAAGCTTTCTTT
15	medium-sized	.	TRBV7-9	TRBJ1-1	CASSLEGVRGTEAFF	TGTGCCAGCAGCTTAGAGGGGGTCCGTGGTACTGAAGCTTTCTTT
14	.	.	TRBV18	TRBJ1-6	CASSRRRDNSPLHF	TGTGCCAGCTCTCGTAGACGGGATAATTCACCCCTCCACTTT
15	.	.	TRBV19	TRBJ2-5	CASSGATPVEETQYF	TGTGCCAGTAGTGGGGCCACCCCGGTGGAAGAGACCCAGTACTTC